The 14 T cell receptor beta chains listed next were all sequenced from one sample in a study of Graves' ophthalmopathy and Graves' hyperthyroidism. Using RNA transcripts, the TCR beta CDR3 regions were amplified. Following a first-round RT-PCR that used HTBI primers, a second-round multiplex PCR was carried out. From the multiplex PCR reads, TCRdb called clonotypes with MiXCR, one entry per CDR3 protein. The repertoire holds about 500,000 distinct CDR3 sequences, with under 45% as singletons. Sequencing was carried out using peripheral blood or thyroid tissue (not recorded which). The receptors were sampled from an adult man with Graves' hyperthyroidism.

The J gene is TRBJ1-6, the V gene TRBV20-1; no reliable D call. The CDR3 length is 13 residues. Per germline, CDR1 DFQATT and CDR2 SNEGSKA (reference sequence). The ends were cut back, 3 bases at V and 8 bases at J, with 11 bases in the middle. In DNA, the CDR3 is TGCAGTGCTAGGGACCTTTCCTATTCACCCCTCCACTTT. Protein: CSARDLSYSPLHF.

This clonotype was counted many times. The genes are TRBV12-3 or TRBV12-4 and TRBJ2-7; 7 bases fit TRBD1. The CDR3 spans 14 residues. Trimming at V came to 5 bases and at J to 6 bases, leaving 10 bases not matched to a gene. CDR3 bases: TGTGCCAGCAGTCCCTCAGGGGGATTGGGCGAGCAGTACTTC. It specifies CASSPSGGLGEQYF.

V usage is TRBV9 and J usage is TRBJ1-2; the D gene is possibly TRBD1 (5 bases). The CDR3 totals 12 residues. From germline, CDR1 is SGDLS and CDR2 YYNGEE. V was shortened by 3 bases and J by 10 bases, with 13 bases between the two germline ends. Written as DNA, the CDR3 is TGTGCCAGCAGCGGAGGGACGGTGACCTACACCTTC. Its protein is CASSGGTVTYTF. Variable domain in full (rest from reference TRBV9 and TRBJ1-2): DSGVTQTPKHLITATGQRVTLRCSPRSGDLSVYWYQQSLDQGLQFLIQYYNGEERAKGNILERFSAQQFPDLHSELNLSSLELGDSALYFCASSGGTVTYTFGSGTRLTVV.

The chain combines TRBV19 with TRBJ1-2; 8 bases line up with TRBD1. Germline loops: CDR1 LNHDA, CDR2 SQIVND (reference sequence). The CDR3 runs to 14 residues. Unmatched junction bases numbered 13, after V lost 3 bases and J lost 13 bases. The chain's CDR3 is CASSIPGTGIILTF. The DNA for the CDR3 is TGTGCCAGTAGTATCCCTGGGACAGGAATTATCCTCACCTTC.

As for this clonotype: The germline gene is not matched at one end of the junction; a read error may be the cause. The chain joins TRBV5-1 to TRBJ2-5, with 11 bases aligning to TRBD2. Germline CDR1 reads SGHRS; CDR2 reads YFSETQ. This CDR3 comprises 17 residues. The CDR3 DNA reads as TGCGCCAGCAGCTTGGTTCTAGCGGGGGGAAATCAAGAGATCCAGTACTTC. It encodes CASSLVLAGGNQEIQYF.

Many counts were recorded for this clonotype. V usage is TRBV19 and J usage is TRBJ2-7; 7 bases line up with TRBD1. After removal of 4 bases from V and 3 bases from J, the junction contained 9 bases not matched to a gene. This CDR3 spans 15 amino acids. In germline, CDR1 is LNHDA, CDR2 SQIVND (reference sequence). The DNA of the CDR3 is TGTGCCAGTAGTACCACAGGGACAGTGTTCTACGAGCAGTACTTC. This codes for CASSTTGTVFYEQYF.

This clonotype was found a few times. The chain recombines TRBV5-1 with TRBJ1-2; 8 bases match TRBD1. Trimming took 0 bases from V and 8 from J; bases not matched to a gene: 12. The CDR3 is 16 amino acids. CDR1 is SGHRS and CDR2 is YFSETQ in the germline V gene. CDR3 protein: CASSLAGTGRQGGYTF. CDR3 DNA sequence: TGCGCCAGCAGCTTGGCGGGGACAGGCCGCCAGGGCGGCTACACCTTC.

The CDR3 coding sequence is TGTGCCAGCAGCCAAGATGCAATTCGGGGGCCTGTAGGAGGCTACACCTTC. The encoded protein is CASSQDAIRGPVGGYTF. The V and J genes are TRBV3-1 and TRBJ1-2; TRBD1 might be the D (6 bases). CDR1 is LGHDT and CDR2 is YNNKEL in the germline V gene (reference sequence). Between the trimmed V and J ends, which lost 0 bases and 8 bases, there was a span of 22 bases. The CDR3 loop spans 17 amino acids.

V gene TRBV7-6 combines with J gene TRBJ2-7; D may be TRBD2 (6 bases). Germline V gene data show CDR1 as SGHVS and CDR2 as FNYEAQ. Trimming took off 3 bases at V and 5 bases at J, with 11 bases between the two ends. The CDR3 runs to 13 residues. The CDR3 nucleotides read TGTGCCAGCAGCTTGGGGAGGTCCCACGAGCAGTACTTC. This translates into CASSLGRSHEQYF.

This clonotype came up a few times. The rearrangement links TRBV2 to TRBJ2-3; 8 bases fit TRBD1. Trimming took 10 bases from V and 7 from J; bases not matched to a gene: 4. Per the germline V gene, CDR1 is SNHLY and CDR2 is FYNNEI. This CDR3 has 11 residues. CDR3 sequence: CAIQGANTQYF. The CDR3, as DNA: TGTGCCATTCAGGGGGCGAATACGCAGTATTTT.

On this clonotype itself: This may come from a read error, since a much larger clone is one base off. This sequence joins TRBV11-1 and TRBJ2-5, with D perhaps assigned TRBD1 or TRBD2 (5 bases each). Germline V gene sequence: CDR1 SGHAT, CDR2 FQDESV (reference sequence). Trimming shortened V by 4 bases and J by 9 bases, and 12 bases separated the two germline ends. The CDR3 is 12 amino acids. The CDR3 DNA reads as TGTGCCAGCAGCTCAGGGCCCGGGGCCCAGTACTTC. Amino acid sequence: CASSSGPGAQYF.

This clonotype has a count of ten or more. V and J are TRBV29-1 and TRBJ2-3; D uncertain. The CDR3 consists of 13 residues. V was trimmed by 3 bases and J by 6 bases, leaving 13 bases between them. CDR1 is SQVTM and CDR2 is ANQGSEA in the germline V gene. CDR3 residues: CSVDANSADTQYF. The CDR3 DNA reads TGCAGCGTTGACGCCAACTCGGCTGATACGCAGTATTTT.

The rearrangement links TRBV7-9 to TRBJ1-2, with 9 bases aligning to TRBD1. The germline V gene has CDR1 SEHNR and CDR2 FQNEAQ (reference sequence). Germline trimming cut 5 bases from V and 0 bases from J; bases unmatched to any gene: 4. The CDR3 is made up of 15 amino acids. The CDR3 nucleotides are TGTGCCAGCAGCATGGGACAGGGTTCTAACTATGGCTACACCTTC. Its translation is CASSMGQGSNYGYTF.

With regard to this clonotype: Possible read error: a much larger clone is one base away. Here the CDR3 reads CVSSVTAQLAGTRDEQYF. The CDR3 DNA reads as TGTGTCAGCAGCGTAACGGCCCAACTAGCGGGAACCCGGGACGAGCAGTACTTC. The genes are TRBV9 and TRBJ2-7; 10 nucleotides agree with TRBD2. Germline CDR1 is SGDLS and CDR2 is YYNGEE. The CDR3 is 18 residues long.